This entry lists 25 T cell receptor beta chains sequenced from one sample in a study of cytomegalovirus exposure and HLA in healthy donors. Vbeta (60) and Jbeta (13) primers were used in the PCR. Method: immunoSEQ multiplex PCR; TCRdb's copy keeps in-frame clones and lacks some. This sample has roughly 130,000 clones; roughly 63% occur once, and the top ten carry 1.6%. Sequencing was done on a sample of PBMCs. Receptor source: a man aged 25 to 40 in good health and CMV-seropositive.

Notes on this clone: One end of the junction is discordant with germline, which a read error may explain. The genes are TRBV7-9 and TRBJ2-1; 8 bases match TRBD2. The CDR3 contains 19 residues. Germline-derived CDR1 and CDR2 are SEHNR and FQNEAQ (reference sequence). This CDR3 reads CSSSLSLGSVSGSYNEQFF. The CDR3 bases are TGTTCCAGCAGCTTAAGTTTAGGGTCGGTGAGCGGGAGCTACAATGAGCAGTTCTTC.

In DNA form, the CDR3 reads TGTGCCAGCATTCAGCCAGGGCTAGGAGGCTACACCTTC. This encodes CASIQPGLGGYTF. The chain links TRBV28 to TRBJ1-2; D is possibly TRBD1 (5 bases). Trimming stripped 7 bases from V and 8 bases from J, with 17 bases between. The germline gives CDR1 MDHEN, CDR2 SYDVKM. CDR3 length equals 13 residues.

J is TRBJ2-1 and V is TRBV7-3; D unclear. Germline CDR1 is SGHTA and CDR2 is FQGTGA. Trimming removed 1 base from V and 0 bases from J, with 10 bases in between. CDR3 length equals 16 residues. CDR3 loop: CASSLNPGSSYNEQFF. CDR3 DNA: TGTGCCAGCAGCTTAAACCCAGGAAGCTCCTACAATGAGCAGTTCTTC. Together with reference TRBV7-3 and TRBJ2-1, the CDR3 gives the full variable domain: GAGVSQTPSNKVTEKGKYVELRCDPISGHTALYWYRQSLGQGPEFLIYFQGTGAADDSGLPNDRFFAVRPEGSVSTLKIQRTERGDSAVYLCASSLNPGSSYNEQFFGPGTRLTVL.

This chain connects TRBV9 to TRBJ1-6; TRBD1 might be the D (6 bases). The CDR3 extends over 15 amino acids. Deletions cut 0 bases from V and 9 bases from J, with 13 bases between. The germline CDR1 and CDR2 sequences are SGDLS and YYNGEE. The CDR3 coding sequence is TGTGCCAGCAGCGTAGTCGGGGGGCATGGTTCACCCCTCCACTTT. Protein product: CASSVVGGHGSPLHF.

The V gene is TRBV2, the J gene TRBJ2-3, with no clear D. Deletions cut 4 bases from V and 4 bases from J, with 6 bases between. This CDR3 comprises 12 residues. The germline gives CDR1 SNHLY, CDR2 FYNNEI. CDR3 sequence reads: CASSVLSDTQYF. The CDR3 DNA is TGTGCCAGCAGTGTCCTCTCAGATACGCAGTATTTT.

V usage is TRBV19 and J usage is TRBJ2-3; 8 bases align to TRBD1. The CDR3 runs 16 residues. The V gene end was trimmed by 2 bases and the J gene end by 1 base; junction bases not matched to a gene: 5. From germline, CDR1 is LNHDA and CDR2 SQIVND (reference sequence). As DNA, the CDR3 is TGTGCCAGTAGTATAACCCCGGGACAGGGCACAGATACGCAGTATTTT. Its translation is CASSITPGQGTDTQYF.

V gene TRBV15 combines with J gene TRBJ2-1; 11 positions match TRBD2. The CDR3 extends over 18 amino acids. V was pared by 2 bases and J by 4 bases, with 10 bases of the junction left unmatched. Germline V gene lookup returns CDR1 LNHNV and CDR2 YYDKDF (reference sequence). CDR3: CATSRSHPGTSGYNEQFF. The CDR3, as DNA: TGTGCCACCAGCAGATCGCATCCCGGGACTAGCGGATACAATGAGCAGTTCTTC.

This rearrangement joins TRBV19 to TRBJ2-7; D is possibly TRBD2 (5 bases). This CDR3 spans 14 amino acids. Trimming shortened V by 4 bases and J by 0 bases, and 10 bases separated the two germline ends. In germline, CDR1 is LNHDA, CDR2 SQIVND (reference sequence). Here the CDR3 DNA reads TGTGCCAGTAGTAGGGCGGGCGGCTCCTACGAGCAGTACTTC. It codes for CASSRAGGSYEQYF.

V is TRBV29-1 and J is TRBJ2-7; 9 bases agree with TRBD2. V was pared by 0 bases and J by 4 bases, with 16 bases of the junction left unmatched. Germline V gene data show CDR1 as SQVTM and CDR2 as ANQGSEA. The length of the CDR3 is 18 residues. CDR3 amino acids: CSVEDLAGRASGKYEQYF. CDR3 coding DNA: TGCAGCGTTGAAGATCTAGCAGGGCGGGCTAGCGGGAAATACGAGCAGTACTTC.

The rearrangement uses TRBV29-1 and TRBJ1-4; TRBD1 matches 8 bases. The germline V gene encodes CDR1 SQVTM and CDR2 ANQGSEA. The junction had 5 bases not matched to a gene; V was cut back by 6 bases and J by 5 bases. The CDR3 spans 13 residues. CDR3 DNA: TGCAGCGTGGACAGGGAGGGGAATGAAAAACTGTTTTTT. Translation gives CSVDREGNEKLFF. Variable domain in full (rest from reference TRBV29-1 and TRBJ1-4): SAVISQKPSRDICQRGTSLTIQCQVDSQVTMMFWYRQQPGQSLTLIATANQGSEATYESGFVIDKFPISRPNLTFSTLTVSNMSPEDSSIYLCSVDREGNEKLFFGSGTQLSVL.

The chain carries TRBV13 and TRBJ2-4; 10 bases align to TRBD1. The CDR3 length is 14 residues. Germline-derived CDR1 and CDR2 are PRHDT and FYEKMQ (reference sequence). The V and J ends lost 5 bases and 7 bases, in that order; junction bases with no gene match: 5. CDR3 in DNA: TGTGCCAGCAGCCCCTGGGACAGGGGTAACATTCAGTACTTC. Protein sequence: CASSPWDRGNIQYF. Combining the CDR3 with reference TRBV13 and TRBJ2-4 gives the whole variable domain AAGVIQSPRHLIKEKRETATLKCYPIPRHDTVYWYQQGPGQDPQFLISFYEKMQSDKGSIPDRFSAQQFSDYHSELNMSSLELGDSALYFCASSPWDRGNIQYFGAGTRLSVL.

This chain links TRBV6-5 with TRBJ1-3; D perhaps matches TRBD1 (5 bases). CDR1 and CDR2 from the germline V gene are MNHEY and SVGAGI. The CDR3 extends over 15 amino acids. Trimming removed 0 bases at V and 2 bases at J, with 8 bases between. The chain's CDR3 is CASSYSAGAGNTIYF. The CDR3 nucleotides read TGTGCCAGCAGTTACTCTGCGGGGGCTGGAAACACCATATATTTT.

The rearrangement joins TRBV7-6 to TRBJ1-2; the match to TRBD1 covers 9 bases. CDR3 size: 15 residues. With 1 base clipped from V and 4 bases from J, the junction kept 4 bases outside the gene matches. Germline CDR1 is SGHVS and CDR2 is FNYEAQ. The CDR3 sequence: CASSLGGDRAYGYTF. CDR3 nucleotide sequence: TGTGCCAGCAGCTTAGGTGGGGACAGGGCCTATGGCTACACCTTC.

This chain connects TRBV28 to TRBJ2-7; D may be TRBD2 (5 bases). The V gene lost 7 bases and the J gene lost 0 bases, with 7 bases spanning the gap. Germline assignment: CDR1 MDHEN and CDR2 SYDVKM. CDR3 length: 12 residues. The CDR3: CASNRGSYEQYF. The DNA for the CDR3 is TGTGCCAGCAACCGGGGCTCCTACGAGCAGTACTTC.

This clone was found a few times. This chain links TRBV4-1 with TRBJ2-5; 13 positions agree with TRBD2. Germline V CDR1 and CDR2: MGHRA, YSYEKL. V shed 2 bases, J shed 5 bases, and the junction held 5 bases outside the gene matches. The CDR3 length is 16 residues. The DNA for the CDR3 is TGCGCCAGCAGCCAACGGACTAGCGGGAGAAGGGAGACCCAGTACTTC. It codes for CASSQRTSGRRETQYF.

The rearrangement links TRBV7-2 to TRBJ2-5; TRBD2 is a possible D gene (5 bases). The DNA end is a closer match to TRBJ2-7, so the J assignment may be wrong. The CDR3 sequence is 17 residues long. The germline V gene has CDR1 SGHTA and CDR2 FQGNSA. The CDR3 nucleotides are TGTGCCAGCAGCGGTATGAGGGAATGGAGCAGAACCTACGAGCAGTACTTC. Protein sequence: CASSGMREWSRTYEQYF.

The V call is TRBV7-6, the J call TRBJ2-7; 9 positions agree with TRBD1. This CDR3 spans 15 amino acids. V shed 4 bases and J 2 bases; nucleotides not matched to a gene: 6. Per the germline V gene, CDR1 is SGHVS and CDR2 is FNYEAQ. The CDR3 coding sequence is TGTGCCAGCAGCTCCGGACAGGGGAATACCTACGAGCAGTACTTC. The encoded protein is CASSSGQGNTYEQYF.

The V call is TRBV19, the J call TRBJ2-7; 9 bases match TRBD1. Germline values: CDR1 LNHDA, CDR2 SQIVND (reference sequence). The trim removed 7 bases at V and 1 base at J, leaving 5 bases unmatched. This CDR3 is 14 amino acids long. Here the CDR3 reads CASTETGGSYEQYF. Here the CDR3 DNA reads TGTGCCAGTACCGAGACAGGGGGATCCTACGAGCAGTACTTC.

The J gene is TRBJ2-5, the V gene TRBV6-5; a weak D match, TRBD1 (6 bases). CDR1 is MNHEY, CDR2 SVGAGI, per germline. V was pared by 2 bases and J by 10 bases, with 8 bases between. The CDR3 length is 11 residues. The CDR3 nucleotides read TGTGCCAGCAGTTACAGACAGGACCAGTACTTC. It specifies CASSYRQDQYF.

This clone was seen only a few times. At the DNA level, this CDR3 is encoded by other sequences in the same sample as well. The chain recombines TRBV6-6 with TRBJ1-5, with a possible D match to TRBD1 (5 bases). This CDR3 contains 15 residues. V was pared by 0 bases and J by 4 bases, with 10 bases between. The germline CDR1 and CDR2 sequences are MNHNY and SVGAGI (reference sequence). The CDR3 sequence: CASSYSQGGNQPQHF. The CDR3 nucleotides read TGTGCCAGCAGTTACTCCCAGGGAGGGAATCAGCCCCAGCATTTT.

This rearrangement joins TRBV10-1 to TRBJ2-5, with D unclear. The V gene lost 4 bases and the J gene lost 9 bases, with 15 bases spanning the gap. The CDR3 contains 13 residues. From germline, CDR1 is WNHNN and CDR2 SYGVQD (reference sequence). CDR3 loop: CASSAGLGRAQYF. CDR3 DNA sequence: TGCGCCAGCAGTGCGGGTCTCGGTAGAGCCCAGTACTTC.

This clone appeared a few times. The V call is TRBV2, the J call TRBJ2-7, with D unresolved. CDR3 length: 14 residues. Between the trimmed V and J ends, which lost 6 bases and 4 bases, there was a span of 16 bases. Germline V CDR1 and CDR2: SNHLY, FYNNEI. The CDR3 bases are TGTGCCAGCAGCTCTCGGAGTGGATCATACGAGCAGTACTTC. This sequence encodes CASSSRSGSYEQYF.

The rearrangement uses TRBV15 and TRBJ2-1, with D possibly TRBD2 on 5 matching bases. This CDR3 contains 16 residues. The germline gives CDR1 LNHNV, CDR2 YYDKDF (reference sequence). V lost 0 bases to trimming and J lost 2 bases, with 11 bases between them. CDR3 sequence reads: CATSRDQSAAYNEQFF. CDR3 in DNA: TGTGCCACCAGCAGAGATCAGTCAGCGGCCTACAATGAGCAGTTCTTC.

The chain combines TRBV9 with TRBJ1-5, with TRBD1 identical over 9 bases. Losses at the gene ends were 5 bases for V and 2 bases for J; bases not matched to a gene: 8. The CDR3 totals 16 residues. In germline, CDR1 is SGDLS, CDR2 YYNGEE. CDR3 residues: CASRSTGGVGNQPQHF. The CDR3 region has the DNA TGTGCCAGCAGATCAACAGGGGGCGTGGGCAATCAGCCCCAGCATTTT.

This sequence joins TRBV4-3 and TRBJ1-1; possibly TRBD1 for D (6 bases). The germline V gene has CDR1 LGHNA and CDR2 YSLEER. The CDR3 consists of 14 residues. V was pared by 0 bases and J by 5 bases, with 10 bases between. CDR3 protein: CASSQEQGWTEAFF. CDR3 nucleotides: TGCGCCAGCAGCCAAGAGCAGGGGTGGACTGAAGCTTTCTTT.